A selection of T cell receptor beta chains follows, all from one sample in a study of OX40 agonist ivuxolimab in advanced cancers. The protocol was immunoSEQ multiplex PCR, while the TCRdb copy is restricted to in-frame clones and leaves out a portion. The sample yields 40,000 to 55,000 clones, over 75% seen once. The starting material was CD4+ or CD8+ T cells sorted from blood, obtained in a trial of the OX40 agonist ivuxolimab. These receptors were obtained from an adult with an advanced solid tumor such as melanoma, head and neck, liver or kidney cancer. Both conserved end residues are part of each CDR3. D genes are given only for firm matches.

D	V	J	CDR3
-	TRBV28	TRBJ2-6	CASSLGVAGANVLTF
-	TRBV9	TRBJ2-1	CASSVVGRDFYNEQFF
TRBD2	TRBV5-1	TRBJ2-1	CASSSGLAGGPNEQFF
-	TRBV4-1	TRBJ2-6	CASSQGGFGSGANVLTF
TRBD2	TRBV6-7	TRBJ2-3	CASRYLSGFSTDTQYF
-	TRBV7-2	TRBJ1-5	CASSLGQGWPQHF
-	TRBV13	TRBJ1-2	CASSLGSGGYGYTF
TRBD1	TRBV5-1	TRBJ2-5	CASSPGTGANQETQYF
-	TRBV11-2	TRBJ1-3	CASSGERSSGNTIYF
-	TRBV4-1	TRBJ1-6	CASSQVMAPLHF
-	TRBV18	TRBJ1-5	CASSPTSNQPQHF
TRBD1	TRBV5-1	TRBJ1-1	CASSWGQGGTEAFF
TRBD1	TRBV7-2	TRBJ2-1	CASSLGARGSADEQFF
TRBD1	TRBV18	TRBJ2-5	CASSPPDRGISETQYF
TRBD1	TRBV27	TRBJ2-2	CASSWDRRNGELFF
-	TRBV28	TRBJ2-5	CASKRGTPKETQYF
-	TRBV15	TRBJ1-5	CATRREGSSQPQHF
-	TRBV19	TRBJ2-1	CASSIAPTGSKNEQFF
-	TRBV5-1	TRBJ2-5	CASSSGSGLQYF
-	TRBV9	TRBJ1-4	CASSVDGREGEKLFF
-	TRBV28	TRBJ1-2	CASSSTGVWGYTF
-	TRBV7-2	TRBJ1-1	CASSFTAEAFF
-	TRBV7-2	TRBJ2-1	CASSLEMASNEQFF
TRBD1	TRBV4-2	TRBJ1-2	CASSFSGGQGRIYGYTF
-	TRBV5-4	TRBJ2-1	CASSSDSPNEQFF
TRBD2	TRBV28	TRBJ2-3	CASRILAATDTQYF
-	TRBV7-2	TRBJ1-5	CASSPLLGSNQPQHF
TRBD2	TRBV11-2	TRBJ2-1	CASSPSISGGPNEQFF
-	TRBV5-1	TRBJ2-7	CASSPGQHPYEQYF
TRBD2	TRBV12-5	TRBJ2-1	CASAIAGGWNEQFF
-	TRBV4-1	TRBJ1-1	CASSQEWGGNTEAFF
TRBD2	TRBV30	TRBJ2-1	CAWGNPTSGGFRSYNEQFF
TRBD1	TRBV10-2	TRBJ2-7	CASSPARSQGGQYF
TRBD1	TRBV12-5	TRBJ2-7	CASGAGGSYEQYF
-	TRBV6-6	TRBJ2-2	CASSYGGTPNTGELFF
-	TRBV28	TRBJ1-1	CASIKTGFNTEAFF
TRBD1	TRBV11-3	TRBJ2-6	CASSPSRGQLSSRANVLTF